The clone carrying this T cell receptor (beta chain) was seen just once. Its antigen remains unknown. Vbeta (60) and Jbeta (13) primers were used in the PCR. Measured with immunoSEQ multiplex PCR; TCRdb has only the in-frame clones, and not every one. This sample carries around 120,000 clones, approximately 72% of them seen once, and the ten largest clones take about 7.9%. The CDR3 extends over 14 amino acids. Per the germline V gene, CDR1 is MGHRA and CDR2 is YSYEKL. V shed 5 bases and J 8 bases; nucleotides not matched to a gene: 8. These data originate in a study of cytomegalovirus exposure and HLA in healthy donors. Whole-study findings and limits: The only immune exposure information that was available was CMV serostatus.

Whereas donors were nominally healthy upon sampling, unrecorded immune exposures were probable. The chain has TRBV4-1 and TRBJ2-1; TRBD1 agrees at 8 bases. The specimen sequenced was PBMCs. This sequence was found in a woman aged 40 to 55 in good health and CMV-seropositive. The CDR3 spells CASSKRTGFDEQFF. DNA for the CDR3: TGCGCCAGCAGCAAACGGACAGGGTTCGATGAGCAGTTCTTC.